The next 13 T cell receptor beta chains were all read from a single sample in a study of regulatory T cells in long-lasting Graves disease. Time point noted: newly diagnosed GD, antithyroid drugs for less than 3 months. PBMC RNA served as the TCR library source. Construction of the TCR beta libraries employed iRepertoire HTBI primers in conjunction with Arm-PCR of CDR3 regions. Each CDR3 protein is one row after TCRdb ran MiXCR on the multiplex PCR reads. Counted here are 520,000 or so distinct CDR3 sequences, 12% occurring once; the ten biggest clones make up 7.5% to 9%. This sample also appeared in a second study, on T cells in Graves' hyperthyroidism and ophthalmopathy.

The sample here was peripheral blood mononuclear cells (PBMCs), taken at new diagnosis, from a patient treated with antithyroid drugs. These receptors originate from a woman aged 25 to 45 with Graves disease.

This clonotype was picked up many times. This chain joins TRBV7-2 and TRBJ1-2; 8 bases match TRBD1. This CDR3 has 14 amino acids. From germline, CDR1 is SGHTA and CDR2 FQGNSA. J was trimmed by 4 bases and V by 3 bases; bases with no gene match: 4. The DNA of the CDR3 is TGTGCCAGCAGCTTCGCAGGGGGCAGCTATGGCTACACCTTC. It translates to CASSFAGGSYGYTF.

This clonotype was detected a few times. The chain links TRBV10-3 to TRBJ1-5, with D uncertain. CDR1 is ENHRY and CDR2 is SYGVKD in the germline V gene. The ends were cut back, 3 bases at V and 1 base at J, with 10 bases in the middle. CDR3 size: 15 residues. The CDR3 sequence: CAISDFGVSNQPQHF. The CDR3 DNA reads TGTGCCATCAGTGACTTCGGGGTGAGCAATCAGCCCCAGCATTTT.

This clonotype was counted between two and nine times. The chain uses TRBV29-1 and TRBJ2-5; weak D call: TRBD1 (5 bases). V shed 5 bases and J shed 0 bases, with 10 bases lying between them. The germline V gene encodes CDR1 SQVTM and CDR2 ANQGSEA. The CDR3 consists of 13 residues. The CDR3: CSVSTEYQETQYF. The CDR3 region has the DNA TGCAGCGTTTCGACAGAGTACCAAGAGACCCAGTACTTC.

V is TRBV19 and J is TRBJ1-5, with D possibly being TRBD1 (5 bases). Germline-derived CDR1 and CDR2 are LNHDA and SQIVND (reference sequence). The CDR3 is 14 amino acids. V gave up 6 bases and J gave up 4 bases, with 13 bases separating them. The CDR3 DNA follows: TGTGCCAGTAGCGCCGGGACCCATAATCAGCCCCAGCATTTT. It translates to CASSAGTHNQPQHF.

At least ten counts were recorded for this clonotype. V is TRBV27 and J is TRBJ1-2; weak D call: TRBD1 (5 bases). The germline gives CDR1 MNHEY, CDR2 SMNVEV (reference sequence). The CDR3 consists of 17 residues. V was cut by 3 bases and J by 0 bases, with 17 bases left in between. The CDR3 loop reads CASSLRFAGLANYGYTF. The CDR3 coding sequence is TGTGCCAGCAGTTTGCGGTTTGCAGGGTTAGCTAACTATGGCTACACCTTC.

This clonotype was observed a handful of times. This chain joins TRBV4-1 and TRBJ2-5; the match to TRBD2 covers 9 bases. The junction had 13 bases not matched to a gene; V was cut back by 4 bases and J by 1 base. Germline lookup yields CDR1 MGHRA and CDR2 YSYEKL. The CDR3 is 18 amino acids. CDR3 coding DNA: TGCGCCAGCAGCCTCACACCTACTAGCGGGCCTCGCCAAGAGACCCAGTACTTC. Protein sequence: CASSLTPTSGPRQETQYF.

This clonotype was counted between two and nine times. This sequence joins TRBV5-4 and TRBJ2-3; D ambiguous. The CDR3 consists of 14 residues. Germline CDR1 and CDR2: SGHNT and YYREEE (reference sequence). The V and J ends lost 0 bases and 5 bases respectively, with 10 bases between them. CDR3 in amino acids: CASSLGSSGDTQYF. CDR3 nucleotide sequence: TGTGCCAGCAGCTTGGGCAGCTCTGGAGATACGCAGTATTTT.

The chain couples TRBV6-5 to TRBJ1-1; D call uncertain. V was trimmed by 0 bases and J by 4 bases, leaving 15 bases between them. CDR3 length equals 16 residues. Germline CDR1 reads MNHEY; CDR2 reads SVGAGI. CDR3 in DNA: TGTGCCAGCAGTTACTCTTTCGGAAGTGCGGGCACTGAAGCTTTCTTT. It encodes CASSYSFGSAGTEAFF.

V and J are TRBV13 and TRBJ2-7; 11 bases are shared with TRBD1. V shed 5 bases and J 3 bases; nucleotides not matched to a gene: 6. The germline V gene encodes CDR1 PRHDT and CDR2 FYEKMQ (reference sequence). The CDR3 loop spans 15 amino acids. The CDR3 is CASSAPGQGVYEQYF. CDR3 DNA sequence: TGTGCCAGCAGCGCTCCGGGACAGGGGGTCTACGAGCAGTACTTC.

This clonotype was picked up many times. The rearrangement links TRBV7-9 to TRBJ2-3; D is unclear. Trimming removed 9 bases from V and 7 bases from J, with 11 bases in between. From germline, CDR1 is SEHNR and CDR2 FQNEAQ (reference sequence). The CDR3 covers 11 residues. CDR3 in amino acids: CASSFTHTQYF. The CDR3 nucleotides are TGTGCCAGTTCCTTCACCCATACGCAGTATTTT. The whole variable domain, remainder taken from reference TRBV7-9 and TRBJ2-3, is DTGVSQNPRHKITKRGQNVTFRCDPISEHNRLYWYRQTLGQGPEFLTYFQNEAQLEKSRLLSDRFSAERPKGSFSTLEIQRTEQGDSAMYLCASSFTHTQYFGPGTRLTVL.

This clonotype came up many times. The chain is built from TRBV7-8 and TRBJ1-2; 8 nucleotides agree with TRBD1. V dropped 0 bases and J dropped 2; count of bases not matched to a gene: 5. CDR1 is SGHVS and CDR2 is FQNEAQ in the germline V gene. This CDR3 comprises 16 residues. The CDR3 region is CASSLARGRENYGYTF. The CDR3 DNA is TGTGCCAGCAGCTTAGCCAGGGGGCGCGAGAACTATGGCTACACCTTC.

This clonotype came up many times. This sequence joins TRBV7-3 and TRBJ1-2; TRBD1 matches 8 bases. Trimming took 2 bases from V and 14 from J; bases not matched to a gene: 7. Germline CDR1 SGHTA, CDR2 FQGTGA. This CDR3 is built from 12 residues. The CDR3 region is CASSLSGQGRTF. In DNA form, the CDR3 reads TGTGCCAGCAGCTTATCCGGACAGGGAAGGACCTTC. The variable domain in full, completed from reference TRBV7-3 and TRBJ1-2, reads GAGVSQTPSNKVTEKGKYVELRCDPISGHTALYWYRQSLGQGPEFLIYFQGTGAADDSGLPNDRFFAVRPEGSVSTLKIQRTERGDSAVYLCASSLSGQGRTFGSGTRLTVV.

This clonotype appeared many times. The chain recombines TRBV20-1 with TRBJ2-1; TRBD2 might be the D (6 bases). The CDR3 sequence is 12 residues long. Looked up from germline, CDR1 is DFQATT and CDR2 is SNEGSKA (reference sequence). Trimming stripped 6 bases from V and 6 bases from J, with 12 bases between. CDR3 bases: TGCAGTGCCTCGGTCGGGGGCAATGAGCAGTTCTTC. Amino acid sequence: CSASVGGNEQFF.